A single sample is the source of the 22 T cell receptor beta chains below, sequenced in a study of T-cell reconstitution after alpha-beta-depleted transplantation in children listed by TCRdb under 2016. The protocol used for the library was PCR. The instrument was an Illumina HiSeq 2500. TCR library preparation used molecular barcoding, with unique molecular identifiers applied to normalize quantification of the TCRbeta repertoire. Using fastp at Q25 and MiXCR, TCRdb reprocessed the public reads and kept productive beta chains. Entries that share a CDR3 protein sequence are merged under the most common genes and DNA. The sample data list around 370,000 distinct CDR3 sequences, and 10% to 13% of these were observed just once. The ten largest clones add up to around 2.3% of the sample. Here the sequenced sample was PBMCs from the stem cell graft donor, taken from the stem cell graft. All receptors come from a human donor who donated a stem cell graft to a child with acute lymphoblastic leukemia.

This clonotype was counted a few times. The CDR3 protein is CASSYSDPAETQYF. DNA of the CDR3: TGTGCCAGCAGTTACTCCGACCCCGCAGAGACCCAGTACTTC. V usage is TRBV6-5 and J usage is TRBJ2-5; D is uncertain. Germline V gives CDR1 MNHEY, CDR2 SVGAGI. Trimming took 0 bases from V and 4 from J, leaving 9 bases between them. This CDR3 has 14 amino acids.

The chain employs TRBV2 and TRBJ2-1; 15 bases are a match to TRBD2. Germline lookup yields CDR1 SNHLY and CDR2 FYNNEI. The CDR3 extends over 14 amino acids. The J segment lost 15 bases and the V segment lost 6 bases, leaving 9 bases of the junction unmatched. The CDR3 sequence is CASSGLAGGPPSFF. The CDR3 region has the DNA TGTGCCAGCAGCGGACTAGCGGGAGGGCCTCCATCGTTCTTC.

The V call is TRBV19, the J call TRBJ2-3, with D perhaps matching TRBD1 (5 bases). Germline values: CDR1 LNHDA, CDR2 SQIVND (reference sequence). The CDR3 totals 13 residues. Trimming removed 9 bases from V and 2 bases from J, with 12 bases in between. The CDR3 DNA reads TGTGCCAGCCAGGACACCCTCACAGATACGCAGTATTTT. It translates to CASQDTLTDTQYF. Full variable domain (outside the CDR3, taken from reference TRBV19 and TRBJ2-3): DGGITQSPKYLFRKEGQNVTLSCEQNLNHDAMYWYRQDPGQGLRLIYYSQIVNDFQKGDIAEGYSVSREKKESFPLTVTSAQKNPTAFYLCASQDTLTDTQYFGPGTRLTVL.

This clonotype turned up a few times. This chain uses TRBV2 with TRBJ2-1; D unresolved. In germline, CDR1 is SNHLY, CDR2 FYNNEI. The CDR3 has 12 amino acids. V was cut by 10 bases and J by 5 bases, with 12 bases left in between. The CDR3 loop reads CATESLNNEQFF. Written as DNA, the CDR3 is TGTGCCACGGAGAGCCTCAACAATGAGCAGTTCTTC.

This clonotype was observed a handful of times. The CDR3 sequence is CSVDGGTGGSYNEQFF. CDR3 nucleotides: TGCAGCGTTGACGGAGGGACAGGGGGGTCCTACAATGAGCAGTTCTTC. The rearrangement links TRBV29-1 to TRBJ2-1; 11 bases fit TRBD1. Germline V gene lookup returns CDR1 SQVTM and CDR2 ANQGSEA. This CDR3 has 16 amino acids. V dropped 3 bases and J dropped 1; count of bases not matched to a gene: 5.

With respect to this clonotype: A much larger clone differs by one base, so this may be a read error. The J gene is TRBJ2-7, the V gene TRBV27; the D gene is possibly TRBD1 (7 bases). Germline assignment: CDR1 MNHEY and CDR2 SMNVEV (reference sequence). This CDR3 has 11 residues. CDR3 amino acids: CASSQGGEHYF. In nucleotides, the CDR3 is TGTGCCAGCAGTCAGGGGGGCGAGCATTACTTC.

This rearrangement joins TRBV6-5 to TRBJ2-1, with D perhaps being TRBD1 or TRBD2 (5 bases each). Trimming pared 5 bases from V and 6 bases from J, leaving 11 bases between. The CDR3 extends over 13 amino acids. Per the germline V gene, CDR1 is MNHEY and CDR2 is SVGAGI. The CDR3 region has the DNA TGTGCCAGCAGTCGCGCCGGGGCCAATGAGCAGTTCTTC. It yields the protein CASSRAGANEQFF.

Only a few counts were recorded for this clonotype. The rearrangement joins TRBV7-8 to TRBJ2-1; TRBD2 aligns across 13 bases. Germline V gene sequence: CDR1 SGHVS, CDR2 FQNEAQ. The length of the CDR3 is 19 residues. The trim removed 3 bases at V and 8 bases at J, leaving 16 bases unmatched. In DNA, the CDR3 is TGTGCCAGCAGCTTTGAAACTAGCGGGAGGGCCGATACTTGGTATGAGCAGTTCTTC. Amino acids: CASSFETSGRADTWYEQFF.

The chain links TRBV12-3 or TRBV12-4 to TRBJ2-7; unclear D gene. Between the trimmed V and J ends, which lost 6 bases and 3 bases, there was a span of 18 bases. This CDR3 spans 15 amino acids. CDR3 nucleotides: TGTGCCAGCAGACCCGCCCAGGCTGGGGACTACGAGCAGTACTTC. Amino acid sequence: CASRPAQAGDYEQYF.

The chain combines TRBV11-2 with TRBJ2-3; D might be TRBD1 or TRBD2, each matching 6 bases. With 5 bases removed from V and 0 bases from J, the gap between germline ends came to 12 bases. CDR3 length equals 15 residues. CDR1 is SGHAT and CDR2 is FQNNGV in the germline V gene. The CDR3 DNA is TGTGCCAGCAGCCGGAGGGGGACTAGCACAGATACGCAGTATTTT. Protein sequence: CASSRRGTSTDTQYF.

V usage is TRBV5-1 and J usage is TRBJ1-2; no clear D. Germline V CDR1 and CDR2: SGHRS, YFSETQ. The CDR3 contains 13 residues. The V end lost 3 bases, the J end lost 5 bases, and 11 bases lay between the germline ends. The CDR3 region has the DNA TGCGCCAGCAGCTCCGGGGTGGGGTATGGCTACACCTTC. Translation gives CASSSGVGYGYTF.

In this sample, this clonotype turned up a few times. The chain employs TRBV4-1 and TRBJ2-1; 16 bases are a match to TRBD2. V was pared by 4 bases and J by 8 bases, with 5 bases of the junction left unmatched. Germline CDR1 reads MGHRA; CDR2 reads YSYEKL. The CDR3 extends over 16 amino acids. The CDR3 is CASSPGLAGGSYEQFF. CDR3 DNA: TGCGCCAGCAGCCCGGGACTAGCGGGAGGGTCATATGAGCAGTTCTTC.

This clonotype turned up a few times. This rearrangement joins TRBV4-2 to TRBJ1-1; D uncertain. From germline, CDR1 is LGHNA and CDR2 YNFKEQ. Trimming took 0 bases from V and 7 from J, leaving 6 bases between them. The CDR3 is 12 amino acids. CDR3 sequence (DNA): TGTGCCAGCAGCCAAGACCCACGTGAAGCTTTCTTT. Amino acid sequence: CASSQDPREAFF.

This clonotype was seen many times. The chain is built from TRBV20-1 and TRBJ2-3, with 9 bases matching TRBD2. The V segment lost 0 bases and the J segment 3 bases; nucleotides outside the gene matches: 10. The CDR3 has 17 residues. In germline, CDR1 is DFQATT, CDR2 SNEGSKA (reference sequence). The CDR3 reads CSARDRRREGRTDTQYF. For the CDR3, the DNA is TGCAGTGCTAGAGATCGAAGGCGGGAGGGCCGGACAGATACGCAGTATTTT.

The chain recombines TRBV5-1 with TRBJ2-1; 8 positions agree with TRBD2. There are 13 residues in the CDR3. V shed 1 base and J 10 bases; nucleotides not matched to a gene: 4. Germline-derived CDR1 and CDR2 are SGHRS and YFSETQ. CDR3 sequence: CASSLSTSEEQFF. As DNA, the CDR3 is TGCGCCAGCAGCTTGTCGACTAGCGAAGAGCAGTTCTTC.

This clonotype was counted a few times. This chain's CDR3 is CSAVRGTNEKLFF. The CDR3 region has the DNA TGCAGCGCCGTTCGGGGAACTAATGAAAAACTGTTTTTT. The rearrangement joins TRBV29-1 to TRBJ1-4; D uncertain. Germline CDR1 and CDR2: SQVTM and ANQGSEA. The V gene lost 7 bases and the J gene lost 1 base, with 10 bases spanning the gap. CDR3 size: 13 residues.

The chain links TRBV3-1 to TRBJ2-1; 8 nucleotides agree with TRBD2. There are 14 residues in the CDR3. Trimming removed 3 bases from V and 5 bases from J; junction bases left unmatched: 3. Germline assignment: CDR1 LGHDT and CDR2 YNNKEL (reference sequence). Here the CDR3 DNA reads TGTGCCAGCAGCCAGGCTAGCGGGCACAATGAGCAGTTCTTC. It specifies CASSQASGHNEQFF.

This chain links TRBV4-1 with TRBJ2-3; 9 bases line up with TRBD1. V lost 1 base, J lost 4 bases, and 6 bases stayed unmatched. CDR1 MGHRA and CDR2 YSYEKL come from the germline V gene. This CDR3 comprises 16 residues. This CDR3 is CASSQGARTGADTQYF. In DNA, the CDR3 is TGCGCCAGCAGCCAAGGGGCCCGGACAGGGGCAGATACGCAGTATTTT.

The CDR3 coding sequence is TGTGCCAGCAGTTTCCAAGCGGGAGTTAAAAACAATGAGCAGTTCTTC. Amino acids: CASSFQAGVKNNEQFF. The chain couples TRBV27 to TRBJ2-1, with 8 bases that match TRBD2. The CDR3 covers 16 residues. V lost 3 bases to trimming and J lost 5 bases; unmatched junction nucleotides: 9. Germline-derived CDR1 and CDR2 are MNHEY and SMNVEV (reference sequence).

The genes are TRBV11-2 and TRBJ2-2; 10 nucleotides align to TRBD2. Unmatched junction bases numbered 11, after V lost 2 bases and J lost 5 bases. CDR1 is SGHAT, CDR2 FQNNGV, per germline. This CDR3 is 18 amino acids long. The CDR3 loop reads CASSLRSLAGVRTGELFF. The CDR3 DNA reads TGTGCCAGCAGCTTAAGATCCCTAGCGGGAGTTAGGACCGGGGAGCTGTTTTTT.

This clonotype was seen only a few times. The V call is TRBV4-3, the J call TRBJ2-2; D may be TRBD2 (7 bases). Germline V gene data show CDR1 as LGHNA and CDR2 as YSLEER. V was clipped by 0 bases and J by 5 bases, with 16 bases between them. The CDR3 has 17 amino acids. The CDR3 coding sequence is TGCGCCAGCAGCCAAGATCACGTAGGGGGAGGGACCGGGGAGCTGTTTTTT. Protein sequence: CASSQDHVGGGTGELFF.

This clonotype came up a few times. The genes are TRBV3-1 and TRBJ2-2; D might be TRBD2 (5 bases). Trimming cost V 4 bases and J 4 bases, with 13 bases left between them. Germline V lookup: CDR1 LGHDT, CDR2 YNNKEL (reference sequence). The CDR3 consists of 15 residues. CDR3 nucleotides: TGTGCCAGCAGCCCACTTCCGGGGTCCACCGGGGAGCTGTTTTTT. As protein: CASSPLPGSTGELFF.